What follows are 23 T cell receptor beta chains derived from one specimen sequenced in a study of T cells after yellow fever vaccination. MiXCR was run by TCRdb on the 5' RACE reads, yielding one entry per CDR3 protein. The sample shows about 210,000 distinct CDR3 sequences, 3.2% of them seen only once. This sample comprised CD4+ T cells sorted from PBMCs, obtained 10 days after the yellow fever booster vaccination. The source is a young man who received the YFV17D yellow fever vaccine.

This clonotype was detected ten times or more. CDR3 protein: CASSQAWGGEKLFF. In DNA form, the CDR3 reads TGTGCCAGCAGTCAAGCCTGGGGAGGTGAAAAACTGTTTTTT. The chain links TRBV12-3 or TRBV12-4 to TRBJ1-4; no clear D gene. The CDR3 contains 14 residues. V lost 5 bases and J lost 7, with 14 bases in between.

This clonotype was counted many times. The chain uses TRBV12-3 or TRBV12-4 and TRBJ1-2; TRBD1 matches at 7 bases. With 7 bases clipped from V and 4 bases from J, the junction kept 12 bases outside the gene matches. This CDR3 region has 15 residues. The CDR3 region is CASTLQSRQGYGYTF. DNA of the CDR3: TGTGCCAGCACTTTGCAAAGTCGACAGGGCTATGGCTACACCTTC.

The sample holds many counts of this clonotype. The V and J genes are TRBV20-1 and TRBJ2-5; D is undetermined. CDR1 and CDR2 (germline): DFQATT, SNEGSKA (reference sequence). The CDR3 has 13 residues. The ends were cut back, 3 bases at V and 5 bases at J, with 13 bases in the middle. CDR3 loop: CSASETVSETQYF. The DNA for the CDR3 is TGCAGTGCTAGCGAGACCGTATCCGAGACCCAGTACTTC.

This clonotype was seen ten or more times. The chain combines TRBV24-1 with TRBJ1-5; D is unresolved. The germline V gene has CDR1 KGHDR and CDR2 SFDVKD. The CDR3 runs 16 residues. V gave up 8 bases and J gave up 6 bases, with 22 bases separating them. The CDR3 DNA is TGTGCCACCACTGTCTCGGCGGGAGATACGGGTCAGCCCCAGCATTTT. Translation: CATTVSAGDTGQPQHF.

This clonotype showed up many times. V usage is TRBV7-2 and J usage is TRBJ2-5; D remains unclear. The CDR3 has 13 amino acids. Germline CDR1 and CDR2: SGHTA and FQGNSA. V lost 5 bases, J lost 3 bases, and 10 bases lay in between. The DNA for the CDR3 is TGTGCCAGCAGCCCCCGTGCTAAAGAGACCCAGTACTTC. Its protein is CASSPRAKETQYF.

In its sample, this clonotype was seen many times. The chain couples TRBV6-5 to TRBJ1-1; D not resolved. V lost 4 bases, J lost 6 bases, and 12 bases lay in between. The germline CDR1 and CDR2 sequences are MNHEY and SVGAGI. This CDR3 spans 13 amino acids. CDR3 in DNA: TGTGCCAGCAGTTCCCCCGGGTGGTCTGAAGCTTTCTTT. This gives the protein CASSSPGWSEAFF.

The sample holds many counts of this clonotype. The chain links TRBV20-1 to TRBJ2-2, with D perhaps TRBD1 (5 bases). Trimming stripped 0 bases from V and 5 bases from J, with 16 bases between. CDR3 size: 16 residues. The V gene's germline CDR1 is DFQATT and CDR2 SNEGSKA (reference sequence). Written as DNA, the CDR3 is TGCAGTGCTAGAGATCGAGTTCTGGCAGGGACCGGGGAGCTGTTTTTT. This sequence encodes CSARDRVLAGTGELFF.

This clonotype was seen a few times. The rearrangement uses TRBV5-1 and TRBJ2-3, with 8 bases lining up with TRBD1. The CDR3 contains 15 residues. The trim removed 5 bases at V and 4 bases at J, leaving 9 bases unmatched. CDR1 and CDR2 from the germline V gene are SGHRS and YFSETQ. The CDR3 DNA is TGCGCCAGCAGTTGGACAGGGATATTTCCAGATACGCAGTATTTT. Amino acids: CASSWTGIFPDTQYF.

The J gene is TRBJ2-1, the V gene TRBV7-2; 10 bases map to TRBD1. Germline CDR1 and CDR2: SGHTA and FQGNSA. After removal of 7 bases from V and 4 bases from J, the junction contained 10 bases not matched to a gene. The CDR3 runs to 16 residues. CDR3 DNA: TGTGCCAGCACAAGAACCGGGACAGGGGCTTACAATGAGCAGTTCTTC. Amino acid sequence: CASTRTGTGAYNEQFF. Combining the CDR3 with reference TRBV7-2 and TRBJ2-1 gives the whole variable domain GAGVSQSPSNKVTEKGKDVELRCDPISGHTALYWYRQSLGQGLEFLIYFQGNSAPDKSGLPSDRFSAERTGGSVSTLTIQRTQQEDSAVYLCASTRTGTGAYNEQFFGPGTRLTVL.

This clonotype has a count of ten or more. The chain recombines TRBV11-3 with TRBJ2-7, with 9 bases lining up with TRBD2. The J segment lost 3 bases and the V segment lost 0 bases, leaving 0 bases of the junction unmatched. CDR1 is SGHNT and CDR2 is YENEEA in the germline V gene. The CDR3 sequence is 14 residues long. The CDR3 DNA reads as TGTGCCAGCAGCTTAGAACTAGCGGGCTACGAGCAGTACTTC. This codes for CASSLELAGYEQYF.

In this sample, this clonotype turned up a few times. The V gene is TRBV12-3 or TRBV12-4, the J gene TRBJ1-1; D is unresolved. The V gene lost 3 bases and the J gene lost 10 bases, with 12 bases spanning the gap. This CDR3 is built from 12 residues. The CDR3 region has the DNA TGTGCCAGCAGTTTGTTCCCACAGCCAGCTTTCTTT. It codes for CASSLFPQPAFF.

This clonotype was recorded at least ten times. V is TRBV5-1 and J is TRBJ1-1, with D perhaps TRBD1 (5 bases). Deletions cut 5 bases from V and 5 bases from J, with 13 bases between. The CDR3 spans 13 residues. Germline V gene sequence: CDR1 SGHRS, CDR2 YFSETQ. CDR3 amino acids: CASSIWGRTEAFF. The CDR3 nucleotides read TGCGCCAGCAGTATCTGGGGGAGAACTGAAGCTTTCTTT.

This rearrangement joins TRBV29-1 to TRBJ1-4; 9 bases are a match to TRBD1. The ends lost 7 bases at V and 8 bases at J; junction bases unmatched: 5. Germline V CDR1 and CDR2: SQVTM, ANQGSEA. This CDR3 is built from 12 residues. The CDR3 protein is CSATGGGEKLFF. DNA for the CDR3: TGCAGCGCGACAGGGGGAGGCGAAAAACTGTTTTTT.

In this sample, this clonotype turned up many times. The rearrangement links TRBV28 to TRBJ2-7; no firm D call. The CDR3 has 11 residues. The germline V gene encodes CDR1 MDHEN and CDR2 SYDVKM. The V end lost 5 bases, the J end lost 6 bases, and 8 bases lay between the germline ends. CDR3 amino acids: CASSSPGEQYV. The CDR3, as DNA: TGTGCCAGCAGTAGCCCGGGCGAGCAGTACGTC.

The chain carries TRBV6-2 or TRBV6-3 and TRBJ1-1, with D tentatively TRBD1 (5 bases). The germline gives CDR1 MNHEY, CDR2 SVGEGT. The CDR3 has 14 residues. Trimming removed 5 bases from V and 6 bases from J, with 16 bases in between. The CDR3 spells CASSPGPIIAEAFF. The CDR3 DNA follows: TGTGCCAGCAGTCCGGGACCAATAATCGCTGAAGCTTTCTTT.

This clonotype was found many times. This chain uses TRBV3-1 with TRBJ2-7, with 7 bases fitting TRBD2. CDR3 size: 11 residues. Germline V gene data show CDR1 as LGHDT and CDR2 as YNNKEL (reference sequence). Trimming took 8 bases from V and 3 from J; bases not matched to a gene: 1. The DNA for the CDR3 is TGTGCCAGCGGGGGGGGCTACGAGCAGTACTTC. Its translation is CASGGGYEQYF.

This clonotype was counted at least ten times. This chain joins TRBV7-2 and TRBJ1-6; D is possibly TRBD1 (6 bases). CDR1 SGHTA and CDR2 FQGNSA come from the germline V gene. Trimming stripped 4 bases from V and 4 bases from J, with 14 bases between. The CDR3 sequence is 16 residues long. The CDR3 DNA sequence: TGTGCCAGCAGCTCCTATAGGGGGGGTTATAATTCACCCCTCCACTTT. It specifies CASSSYRGGYNSPLHF.

This clonotype was found many times. This rearrangement joins TRBV6-2 or TRBV6-3 to TRBJ2-1; 7 nucleotides line up with TRBD2. Germline values: CDR1 MNHEY, CDR2 SVGEGT. Trimming took 11 bases from V and 8 from J; bases not matched to a gene: 15. The CDR3 is 14 residues long. The chain's CDR3 is CASKRVAGLDEQFF. CDR3 sequence (DNA): TGTGCCTCGAAGCGGGTAGCGGGCTTAGATGAGCAGTTCTTC.

This clonotype was observed at least ten times. J is TRBJ1-2 and V is TRBV12-3 or TRBV12-4; 7 bases align to TRBD1. J gave up 6 bases and V 6 bases, and 4 bases lay outside the gene matches. The CDR3 runs 12 residues. The DNA of the CDR3 is TGTGCCAGCAGCGGGAGGGGGCATGGCTACACCTTC. Its translation: CASSGRGHGYTF.

This clonotype came up a few times. The chain employs TRBV6-5 and TRBJ1-3, with 9 positions matching TRBD1. Germline trimming cut 4 bases from V and 4 bases from J; bases unmatched to any gene: 8. This CDR3 is built from 16 residues. The germline CDR1 and CDR2 sequences are MNHEY and SVGAGI. CDR3 sequence reads: CASSSGQGSAGNTIYF. The CDR3 DNA reads TGTGCCAGCAGTTCGGGACAGGGATCGGCCGGAAACACCATATATTTT.

This clonotype appeared many times. V gene TRBV20-1 combines with J gene TRBJ2-2; D assignment may be TRBD1 or TRBD2 (7 bases each). The CDR3 is made up of 15 amino acids. Germline V CDR1 and CDR2: DFQATT, SNEGSKA (reference sequence). V was shortened by 1 base and J by 6 bases, with 15 bases between the two germline ends. The CDR3 bases are TGCAGTGCTAGAGCAGGGGGAGGGCAATCCGGGGAGCTGTTTTTT. It encodes CSARAGGGQSGELFF.

This clonotype appeared many times. The V and J genes are TRBV5-1 and TRBJ1-5, with D tentatively TRBD1 (6 bases). V dropped 0 bases and J dropped 0 bases, with 13 bases sitting between them. The CDR3 contains 17 residues. CDR1 and CDR2 from the germline V gene are SGHRS and YFSETQ. The CDR3 bases are TGCGCCAGCAGCTTGGCCTATGGGGGGCATAGCAATCAGCCCCAGCATTTT. Protein sequence: CASSLAYGGHSNQPQHF.

The V call is TRBV5-1, the J call TRBJ1-2; D unclear. Germline V gene sequence: CDR1 SGHRS, CDR2 YFSETQ. Trimming stripped 4 bases from V and 4 bases from J, with 14 bases between. CDR3 length: 14 amino acids. This chain's CDR3 is CASSEDVSFYGYTF. CDR3 nucleotide sequence: TGCGCCAGCAGCGAAGACGTCTCCTTCTATGGCTACACCTTC.